This T cell receptor (beta chain) was identified during a study of blood T cell repertoires in COVID-19. For the study at large: There were acute and convalescent COVID-19 samples, and they came from the United States, Italy and Spain. T cells, B-cell-depleted T cells, or PBMCs supplied cDNA or gDNA.

Authors' data handling: The authors estimated nucleated cell counts from reference gene primer amplification. Profiled with immunoSEQ multiplex PCR; TCRdb holds only in-frame clones, not every one. Clone size and the V and J calls come from that table; the DNA yielded D and trimming. This sample has 200,000 to 250,000 clones, with around 85% found just once. Germline CDR1 MNHEY, CDR2 SVGEGT. CDR3 length: 14 residues. The V end lost 5 bases, the J end lost 3 bases, and 13 bases lay between the germline ends. Sequenced input: peripheral blood. The chain recombines TRBV6-2 or TRBV6-3 with TRBJ1-1; maybe TRBD1 (5 bases). The source of this sequence is a man in his 60s with acute or convalescent COVID-19. CDR3 sequence: CASSNNWDYTEAFF. The CDR3, as DNA: TGTGCCAGCAGTAACAACTGGGACTACACTGAAGCTTTCTTT.